The 3 T cell receptor beta chains below come from one sample, sequenced in a study of neoadjuvant anti-PD-1 for oral cavity cancer. This table comes from immunoSEQ multiplex PCR, and its TCRdb copy is limited to in-frame clones, with some not included. The data contain around 13,000 clones, more than 75% of them seen just once; the ten biggest clones take up roughly 2.3%. Sample time point: after neoadjuvant nivolumab, at surgical resection. The starting material was PBMCs, obtained after nivolumab (anti-PD-1) treatment. The origin of the receptors is a person aged 40-85 years with oral cavity squamous cell carcinoma.

The chain carries TRBV7-6 and TRBJ2-3, with 9 bases lining up with TRBD1. Germline V lookup: CDR1 SGHVS, CDR2 FNYEAQ. Unmatched junction bases numbered 9, after V lost 4 bases and J lost 7 bases. This CDR3 is 15 amino acids long. In nucleotides, the CDR3 is TGTGCCAGCAGCTCCTACGACAGGGGGGTAAATACGCAGTATTTT. The encoded protein is CASSSYDRGVNTQYF.

This clone has a single count. The chain recombines TRBV7-2 with TRBJ2-5; D call uncertain. CDR3 length: 13 residues. Trimming pared 5 bases from V and 0 bases from J, leaving 7 bases between. Germline CDR1 is SGHTA and CDR2 is FQGNSA. The CDR3, as DNA: TGTGCCAGCAGCCCCGGCAACCAAGAGACCCAGTACTTC. This sequence encodes CASSPGNQETQYF.

This sequence joins TRBV5-1 and TRBJ2-5; 8 bases are shared with TRBD1. This CDR3 spans 15 amino acids. The J segment lost 5 bases and the V segment lost 0 bases, leaving 6 bases of the junction unmatched. Germline CDR1 is SGHRS and CDR2 is YFSETQ. For the CDR3, the DNA is TGCGCCAGCAGCTTGGCCACAGGGGGACCGGAGACCCAGTACTTC. Amino acid sequence: CASSLATGGPETQYF. The whole variable domain, remainder taken from reference TRBV5-1 and TRBJ2-5, is KAGVTQTPRYLIKTRGQQVTLSCSPISGHRSVSWYQQTPGQGLQFLFEYFSETQRNKGNFPGRFSGRQFSNSRSEMNVSTLELGDSALYLCASSLATGGPETQYFGPGTRLLVL.